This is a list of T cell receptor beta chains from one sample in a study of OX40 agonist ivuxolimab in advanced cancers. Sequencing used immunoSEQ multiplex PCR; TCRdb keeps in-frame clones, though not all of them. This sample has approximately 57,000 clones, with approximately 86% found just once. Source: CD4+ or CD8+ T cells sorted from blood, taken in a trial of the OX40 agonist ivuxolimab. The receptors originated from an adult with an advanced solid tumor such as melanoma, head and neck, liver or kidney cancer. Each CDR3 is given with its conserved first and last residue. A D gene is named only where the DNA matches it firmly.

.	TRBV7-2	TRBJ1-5	TGTGCCAGCAGCTTAGGTCCGGGTAATAGCAATCAGCCCCAGCATTTT	CASSLGPGNSNQPQHF
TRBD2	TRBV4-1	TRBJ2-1	TGCGCCAGCAGCCAAGCCTCGGCCCCAGCGGGAGGGGGTGAGCAGTTCTTC	CASSQASAPAGGGEQFF
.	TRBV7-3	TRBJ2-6	TGTGCCAGCAGCCCACAAGGGGGGGCCGCTGGGGCCAACGTCCTGACTTTC	CASSPQGGAAGANVLTF
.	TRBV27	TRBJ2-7	TGTGCCAGCAGTTTACTAGCGCGAGGCTCCTACGAGCAGTACTTC	CASSLLARGSYEQYF
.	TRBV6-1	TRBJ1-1	TGTGCCAGCAGTGTCCAAATGACTGGGGGCACTGAAGCTTTCTTT	CASSVQMTGGTEAFF
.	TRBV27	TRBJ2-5	TGTGCCAGCAGTTTATCCAGGGTTGAGACCCAGTACTTC	CASSLSRVETQYF
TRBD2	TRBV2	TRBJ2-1	TGTGCCAGCAGTGAATTTCTAGCGGGAACAAGTGAGCAGTTCTTC	CASSEFLAGTSEQFF
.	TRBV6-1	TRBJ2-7	TGTGCCAGCAACAACGGAGTCGAGCAGTACTTC	CASNNGVEQYF
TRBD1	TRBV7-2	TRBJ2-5	TGTGCCAGCAGCTTAGCGAGGACCAGGGGGCCTCAAGAGACCCAGTACTTC	CASSLARTRGPQETQYF
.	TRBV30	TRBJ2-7	TGTGCCTGGAGTGTATGGGACTGGCCCGCCGAGCAGTACTTC	CAWSVWDWPAEQYF
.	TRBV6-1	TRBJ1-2	TGTGCCAGCAGTGACGGGAGCTTATATGGCTACACCTTC	CASSDGSLYGYTF
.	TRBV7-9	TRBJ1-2	TGTGCCAGCAGCTTAGGGCAGGCCCCGCCGGGCTACACCTTC	CASSLGQAPPGYTF